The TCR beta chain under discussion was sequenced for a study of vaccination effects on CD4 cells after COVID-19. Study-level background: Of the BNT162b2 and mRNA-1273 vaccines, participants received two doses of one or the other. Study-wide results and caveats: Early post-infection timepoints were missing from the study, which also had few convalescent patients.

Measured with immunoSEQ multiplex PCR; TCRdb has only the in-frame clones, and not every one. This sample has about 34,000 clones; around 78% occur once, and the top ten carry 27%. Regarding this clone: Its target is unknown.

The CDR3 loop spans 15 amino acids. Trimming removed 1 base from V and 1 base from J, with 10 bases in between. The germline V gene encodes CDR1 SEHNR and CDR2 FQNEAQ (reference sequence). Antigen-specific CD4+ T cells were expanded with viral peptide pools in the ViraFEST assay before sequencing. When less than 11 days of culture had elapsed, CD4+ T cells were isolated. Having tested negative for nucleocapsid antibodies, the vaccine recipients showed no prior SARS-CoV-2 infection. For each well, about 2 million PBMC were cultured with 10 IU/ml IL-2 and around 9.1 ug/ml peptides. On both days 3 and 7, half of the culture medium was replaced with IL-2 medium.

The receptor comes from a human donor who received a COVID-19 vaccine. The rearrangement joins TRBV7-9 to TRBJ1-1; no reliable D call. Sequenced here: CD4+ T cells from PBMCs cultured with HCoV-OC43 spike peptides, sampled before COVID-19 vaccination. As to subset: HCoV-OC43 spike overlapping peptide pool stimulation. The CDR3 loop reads CASSLGVGGNTEAFF. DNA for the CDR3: TGTGCCAGCAGCTTAGGAGTAGGAGGGAACACTGAAGCTTTCTTT.